Listed below are T cell receptor beta chains from one sample, sequenced in a study of blood T cell repertoires in COVID-19. The protocol was immunoSEQ multiplex PCR, while the TCRdb copy is restricted to in-frame clones and leaves out a portion. The sample lists about 49,000 clones; 85% to 90% were seen once. Sequenced: peripheral blood. The receptors derive from a man aged 35 to 55 with active COVID-19. Each CDR3 is given with its conserved first and last residue.

v_call: TRBV5-1; j_call: TRBJ2-1; cdr3_aa: CASSVGQLGSYNEQFF
v_call: TRBV30; j_call: TRBJ2-1; cdr3_aa: CAWSVLYEQFF
v_call: TRBV6-6; j_call: TRBJ1-1; cdr3_aa: CASILGQGARAFF
v_call: TRBV11-3; j_call: TRBJ1-4; cdr3_aa: CASSSHLGQTNEKLFF
v_call: TRBV28; j_call: TRBJ1-2; cdr3_aa: CASSSQRLYGYTF
v_call: TRBV6-5; j_call: TRBJ2-7; cdr3_aa: CASSSETTGVYEQYF
v_call: TRBV6-1; j_call: TRBJ1-5; cdr3_aa: CASSGDRGPENQPQHF
v_call: TRBV5-1; j_call: TRBJ2-1; cdr3_aa: CASSAKSSYNEQFF
v_call: TRBV30; j_call: TRBJ2-5; cdr3_aa: CAGGLVAGVETQYF
v_call: TRBV28; j_call: TRBJ2-1; cdr3_aa: CASSSTGGGFLSYNEQFF
v_call: TRBV11-2; j_call: TRBJ1-6; cdr3_aa: CASSLAGQGSSYNSPLHF
v_call: TRBV5-4; j_call: TRBJ2-7; cdr3_aa: CASSPDRGREQYF
v_call: TRBV28; j_call: TRBJ1-2; cdr3_aa: CASSSGTGDGYTF
v_call: TRBV28; j_call: TRBJ1-5; cdr3_aa: CASSFFETASNQPQHF
v_call: TRBV7-2; j_call: TRBJ2-1; cdr3_aa: CASSDGQGGYNEQFF
v_call: TRBV5-1; j_call: TRBJ2-1; cdr3_aa: CASSPSVNEQFF
v_call: TRBV29-1; j_call: TRBJ2-1; cdr3_aa: CSVGGGEQFF
v_call: TRBV7-9; j_call: TRBJ2-1; cdr3_aa: CASSPGRSSYNEQFF
v_call: TRBV11-1; j_call: TRBJ2-3; cdr3_aa: CASSLEAGAGTQYF
v_call: TRBV6-5; j_call: TRBJ1-1; cdr3_aa: CASSFTGNTEAFF
v_call: TRBV3-1/TRBV3-2; j_call: TRBJ1-5; cdr3_aa: CASSQAGIGQPQHF
v_call: TRBV19; j_call: TRBJ2-7; cdr3_aa: CASSVRGILYEQYF
v_call: TRBV6-5; j_call: TRBJ1-5; cdr3_aa: CASRASRNQPQHF
v_call: TRBV9; j_call: TRBJ2-2; cdr3_aa: CASSVTGDGTGELFF
v_call: TRBV7-9; j_call: TRBJ1-2; cdr3_aa: CASSPGQDRVYGYTF
v_call: TRBV9; j_call: TRBJ2-3; cdr3_aa: CASSVWGGPDTQYF
v_call: TRBV10-2; j_call: TRBJ1-5; cdr3_aa: CASSADSNQPQHF
v_call: TRBV29-1; j_call: TRBJ1-1; cdr3_aa: CSVSPGQWKDTEAFF
v_call: TRBV6-5; j_call: TRBJ1-5; cdr3_aa: CASSSSPQGRNQPQHF
v_call: TRBV4-1; j_call: TRBJ1-6; cdr3_aa: CASSHRTGLNSPLHF
v_call: TRBV27; j_call: TRBJ2-3; cdr3_aa: CASSLDGSISDTQYF
v_call: TRBV5-1; j_call: TRBJ2-7; cdr3_aa: CASSFLTGSRILGPLRVHEQYF